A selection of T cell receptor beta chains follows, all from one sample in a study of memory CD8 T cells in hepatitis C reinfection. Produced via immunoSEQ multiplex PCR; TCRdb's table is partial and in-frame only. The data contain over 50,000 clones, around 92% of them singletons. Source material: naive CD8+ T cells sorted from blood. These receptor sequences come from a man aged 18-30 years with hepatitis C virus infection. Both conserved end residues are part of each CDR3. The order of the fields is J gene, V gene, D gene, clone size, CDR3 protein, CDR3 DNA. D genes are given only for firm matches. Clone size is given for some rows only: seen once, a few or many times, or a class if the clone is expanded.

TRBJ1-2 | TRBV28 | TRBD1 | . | CASIPGSRDSYGYTF | TGTGCCAGCATTCCGGGATCCAGGGACAGCTATGGCTACACCTTC
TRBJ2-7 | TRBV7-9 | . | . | CASTGQIPHEQYF | TGTGCCAGCACCGGACAGATCCCTCACGAGCAGTACTTC
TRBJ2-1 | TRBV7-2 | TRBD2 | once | CASSSGTSGYNEQFF | TGTGCCAGCAGCTCGGGGACTAGCGGTTACAATGAGCAGTTCTTC
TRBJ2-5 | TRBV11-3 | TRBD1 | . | CASSIRTGGPETQYF | TGTGCCAGCAGCATAAGGACAGGGGGTCCAGAGACCCAGTACTTC
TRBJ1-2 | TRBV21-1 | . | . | CASSTPGGPTYYGYTF | TGTGCCAGCAGCACTCCAGGGGGACCGACTTACTATGGCTACACCTTC
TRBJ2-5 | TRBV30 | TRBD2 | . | CAWSVIRGGETQYF | TGTGCCTGGAGTGTAATTCGGGGGGGTGAGACCCAGTACTTC
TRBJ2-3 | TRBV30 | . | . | CAWNGDRDTQYF | TGTGCCTGGAACGGGGATAGAGATACGCAGTATTTT
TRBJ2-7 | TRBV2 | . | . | CASSAGPADSYEQYF | TGTGCCAGCAGTGCTGGCCCCGCGGACTCCTACGAGCAGTACTTC
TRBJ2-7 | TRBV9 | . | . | CASSVEARGYEQYF | TGTGCCAGCAGCGTAGAGGCCAGGGGCTACGAGCAGTACTTC
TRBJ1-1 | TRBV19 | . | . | CASSIGRNTEAFF | TGTGCCAGTAGTATTGGGAGAAACACTGAAGCTTTCTTT
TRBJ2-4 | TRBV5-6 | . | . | CASSLLAALAKNIQYF | TGTGCCAGCAGCTTGTTGGCTGCTCTAGCCAAAAACATTCAGTACTTC
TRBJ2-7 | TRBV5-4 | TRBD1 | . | CASSWTGDYEQYF | TGTGCCAGCAGCTGGACAGGGGACTACGAGCAGTACTTC
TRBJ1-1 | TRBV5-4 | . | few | CASSSGYTEAFF | TGTGCCAGCAGCTCCGGGTACACTGAAGCTTTCTTT
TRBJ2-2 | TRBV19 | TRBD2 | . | CASRDPTGGAGELFF | TGTGCCAGTAGAGATCCCACGGGGGGTGCCGGGGAGCTGTTTTTT
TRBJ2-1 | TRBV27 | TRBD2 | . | CVAGENNEQFF | TGCGTGGCGGGGGAAAACAATGAGCAGTTCTTC
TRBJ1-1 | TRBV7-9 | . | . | CASSQGFGNVGPEAFF | TGTGCCAGCAGCCAAGGGTTTGGGAACGTGGGGCCTGAAGCTTTCTTT
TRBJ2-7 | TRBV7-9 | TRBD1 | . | CASSLGTGKEEQYF | TGTGCCAGCAGCTTAGGGACAGGAAAGGAAGAGCAGTACTTC
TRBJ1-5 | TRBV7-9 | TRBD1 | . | CASSYRTGGNQPQHF | TGTGCCAGCAGTTATAGGACAGGGGGCAATCAGCCCCAGCATTTT
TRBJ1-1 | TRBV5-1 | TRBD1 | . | CASSLGQMNTEAFF | TGCGCCAGCAGCCTGGGACAGATGAACACTGAAGCTTTCTTT
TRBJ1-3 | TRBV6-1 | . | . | CASSDSSIRNTIYF | TGTGCCAGCAGTGACAGTTCCATTCGAAACACCATATATTTT
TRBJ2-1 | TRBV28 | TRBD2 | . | CASSPRLAGLYNEQFF | TGTGCCAGCAGTCCACGGCTAGCGGGCCTCTACAATGAGCAGTTCTTC
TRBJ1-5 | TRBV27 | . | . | CASSPRQWQPQHF | TGTGCCAGCAGTCCTCGACAGTGGCAGCCCCAGCATTTT
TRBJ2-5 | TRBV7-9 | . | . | CASSRPVGGTPYQETQYF | TGTGCCAGCAGCCGCCCCGTTGGGGGGACTCCGTACCAAGAGACCCAGTACTTC
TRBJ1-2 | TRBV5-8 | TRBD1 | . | CASSLAETGRGYTF | TGTGCCAGCAGCTTGGCCGAGACAGGGCGTGGCTACACCTTC
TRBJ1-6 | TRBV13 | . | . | CASSLGSVAESPLHF | TGTGCCAGCAGCTTAGGAAGCGTGGCCGAATCACCCCTCCACTTT
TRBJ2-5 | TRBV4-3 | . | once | CASSQDKGGETQYF | TGCGCCAGCAGCCAAGACAAAGGAGGGGAGACCCAGTACTTC
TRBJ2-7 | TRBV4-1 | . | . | CASSQVVPGENEQYF | TGCGCCAGCAGCCAAGTGGTTCCAGGGGAAAATGAGCAGTACTTC
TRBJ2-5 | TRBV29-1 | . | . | CSVGTLGETQYF | TGCAGCGTTGGGACTCTCGGGGAGACCCAGTACTTC
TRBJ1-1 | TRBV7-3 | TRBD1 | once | CASSLTGGVGTEAFF | TGTGCCAGCAGCCTAACAGGGGGGGTAGGCACTGAAGCTTTCTTT
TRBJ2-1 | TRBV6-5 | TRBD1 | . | CASSYSQGAWEQFF | TGTGCCAGCAGTTACTCTCAGGGGGCTTGGGAGCAGTTCTTC
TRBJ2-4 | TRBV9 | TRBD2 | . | CASSVHSGREAKNIQYF | TGTGCCAGCAGCGTACACAGCGGGAGAGAGGCCAAAAACATTCAGTACTTC
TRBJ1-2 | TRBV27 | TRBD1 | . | CASSLAGGYGYTF | TGTGCCAGCAGTTTAGCAGGGGGGTATGGCTACACCTTC
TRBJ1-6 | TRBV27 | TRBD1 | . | CASSSGQVVAYNSPLHF | TGTGCCAGCAGTTCCGGACAGGTCGTAGCCTATAATTCACCCCTCCACTTT
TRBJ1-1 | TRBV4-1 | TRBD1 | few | CASSRDQTGMNTEAFF | TGCGCCAGCAGCCGGGACCAGACAGGGATGAACACTGAAGCTTTCTTT
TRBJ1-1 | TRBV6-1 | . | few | CASKSLTGVTEAFF | TGTGCCAGCAAAAGTTTAACGGGGGTCACTGAAGCTTTCTTT
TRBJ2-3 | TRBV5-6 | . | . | CASSLADSPPDTQYF | TGTGCCAGCAGCTTAGCGGACTCCCCCCCAGATACGCAGTATTTT
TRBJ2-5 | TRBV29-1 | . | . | CSAPRGLSQETQYF | TGCAGCGCCCCCCGTGGGCTTTCCCAAGAGACCCAGTACTTC
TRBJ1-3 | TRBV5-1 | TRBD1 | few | CASSSYTGGAGNTIYF | TGCGCCAGCAGCTCATATACAGGGGGCGCCGGAAACACCATATATTTT
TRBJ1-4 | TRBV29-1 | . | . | CSAEFPGSEKLFF | TGCAGCGCCGAATTTCCGGGGAGTGAAAAACTGTTTTTT
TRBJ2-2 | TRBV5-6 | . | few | CASSLQGDTGELFF | TGTGCCAGCAGCTTACAGGGAGACACCGGGGAGCTGTTTTTT
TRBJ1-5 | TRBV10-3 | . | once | CAISELAQNQPQHF | TGTGCCATCAGTGAATTGGCTCAGAATCAGCCCCAGCATTTT
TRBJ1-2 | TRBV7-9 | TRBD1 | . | CASSSDRTYGYTF | TGTGCCAGCAGCTCGGACAGGACCTATGGCTACACCTTC
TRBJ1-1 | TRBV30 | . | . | CAWSGQGGTEAFF | TGTGCCTGGAGTGGGCAGGGTGGGACTGAAGCTTTCTTT
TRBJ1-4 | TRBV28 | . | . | CASSVGVATNEKLFF | TGTGCCAGCAGTGTCGGGGTTGCAACTAATGAAAAACTGTTTTTT
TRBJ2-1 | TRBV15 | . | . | CATSREGTEQFF | TGTGCCACCAGCAGAGAGGGGACAGAGCAGTTCTTC
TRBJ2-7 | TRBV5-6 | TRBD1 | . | CASSLGTGSEQYF | TGTGCCAGCAGCTTGGGGACAGGGAGCGAGCAGTACTTC
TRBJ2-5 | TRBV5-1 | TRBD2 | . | CASRRALAGVEMETQYF | TGCGCCAGCAGAAGGGCGCTAGCGGGAGTAGAGATGGAGACCCAGTACTTC
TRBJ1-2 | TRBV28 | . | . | CASSPLTDRNYGYTF | TGTGCCAGCAGCCCCCTTACCGACAGGAACTATGGCTACACCTTC
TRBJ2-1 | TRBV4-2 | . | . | CASSPRGGANNEQFF | TGTGCCAGCAGCCCCCGGGGCGGGGCCAACAATGAGCAGTTCTTC
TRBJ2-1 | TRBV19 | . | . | CASSSSTSYNEQFF | TGTGCCAGTAGTTCTAGCACCTCCTACAATGAGCAGTTCTTC
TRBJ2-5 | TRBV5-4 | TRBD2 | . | CASSWGGLAEGVQETQYF | TGTGCCAGCAGCTGGGGAGGACTAGCGGAAGGTGTACAAGAGACCCAGTACTTC
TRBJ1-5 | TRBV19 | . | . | CASSIVGGGTNQPQHF | TGTGCCAGTAGTATAGTGGGGGGGGGAACCAATCAGCCCCAGCATTTT
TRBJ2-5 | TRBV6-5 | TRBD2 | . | CASSVAGDHPRTQYF | TGTGCCAGCAGTGTTGCGGGGGACCACCCCCGGACCCAGTACTTC
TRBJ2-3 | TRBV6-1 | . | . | CAIFKGGTQYF | TGTGCCATCTTCAAGGGGGGGACGCAGTATTTT
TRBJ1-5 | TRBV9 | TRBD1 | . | CASSEGQGGQPQHF | TGTGCCAGCAGTGAGGGACAGGGAGGACAGCCCCAGCATTTT
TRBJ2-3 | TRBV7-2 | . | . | CASSLAVGGRGTDTQYF | TGTGCCAGCAGCTTAGCGGTAGGGGGTCGGGGCACAGATACGCAGTATTTT
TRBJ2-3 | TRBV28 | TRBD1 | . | CASYPQGALADTQYF | TGTGCCAGCTACCCCCAGGGGGCGCTGGCAGATACGCAGTATTTT
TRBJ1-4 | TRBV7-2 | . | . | CASSSSGEKLFF | TGTGCCAGCAGCTCCAGCGGGGAAAAACTGTTTTTT